This T cell receptor (beta chain) is from a study of shared clonotypes between healthy human individuals. The data were produced by immunoSEQ multiplex PCR, yet TCRdb's version contains in-frame clones alone and is incomplete. The sample lists more than 850,000 clones; around 78% were seen once. The V gene lost 2 bases and the J gene lost 0 bases, with 7 bases spanning the gap. Germline V gene sequence: CDR1 SGHRS, CDR2 YFSETQ. The CDR3 sequence is 14 residues long. The gene calls are TRBV5-1 and TRBJ2-3; D unresolved. This TCR came from a man aged 18 to 30 in good health. Some clones in this sample may be carry-over from other donors' samples. Sequences were obtained from memory CD4+ T cells from PBMCs. Regarding subset: CD45RA-negative fraction. The CDR3 DNA is TGCGCCAGCAGCTTCACGACTAGCACAGATACGCAGTATTTT. It codes for CASSFTTSTDTQYF.